The 8 T cell receptor beta chains reported below all come from one sample, sequenced in a study of human T cells and chemical hapten exposure. One entry per CDR3 protein, called by TCRdb with MiXCR from the RACE reads. This sample has over 85,000 distinct CDR3 sequences, with 11% found just once. Noted time point: pre-sensitization, week 0. The treatment here: therapeutic diphenylcyclopropenone sensitization with weekly scalp DPC. The material sequenced was whole blood, taken in connection with sensitization to the hapten diphenylcyclopropenone (DPC). The source is a woman in her sixties with alopecia areata. Some clones in this sample may be carry-over from other donors' samples.

With respect to this clonotype: This may be a read error, as it is one base from a much larger clone. The chain combines TRBV7-9 with TRBJ1-1, with D possibly being TRBD1 (6 bases). The CDR3 extends over 13 amino acids. Germline values: CDR1 SEHNR, CDR2 FQNEAQ (reference sequence). CDR3 nucleotides: TGTGCCAGCAGCTCTCAGGGGAGTACTGAAGCTCTCTTT. Translation: CASSSQGSTEALF.

Remarks on this clonotype: One end of the junction varies from germline; a read error may be responsible. The chain carries TRBV12-3 or TRBV12-4 and TRBJ1-2; a possible D gene is TRBD1 (6 bases). This CDR3 region has 14 residues. The CDR3 region is CASRLGGGNYGYTF. In DNA form, the CDR3 reads TGTGCCAGCAGATTAGGGGGAGGTAACTATGGCTACACCTTC.

Concerning this clonotype: Being one base from a much bigger clone, this may be a read error. The gene calls are TRBV12-3 or TRBV12-4 and TRBJ1-4; TRBD1 is a possible D gene (5 bases). This CDR3 spans 16 amino acids. CDR3 DNA: TGTGCCAGCGGTTTCGAGGGGATTGTCACTAATGAAAAACTGTTTTTT. Amino acid sequence: CASGFEGIVTNEKLFF.

This clonotype occurred a few times. DNA of the CDR3: TGCAGTGCCCAACCAGGGGACGGGTACAATGAGCAGTTCTTC. Its translation: CSAQPGDGYNEQFF. The chain joins TRBV20-1 to TRBJ2-1, with a weak D call TRBD1 (6 bases). Trimming pared 6 bases from V and 4 bases from J, leaving 16 bases between. Germline CDR1 DFQATT, CDR2 SNEGSKA (reference sequence). The CDR3 runs to 14 residues.

The chain employs TRBV11-2 and TRBJ2-5; TRBD1 agrees at 7 bases. There are 15 residues in the CDR3. The J segment lost 7 bases and the V segment lost 0 bases, leaving 8 bases of the junction unmatched. From germline, CDR1 is SGHAT and CDR2 FQNNGV. The CDR3 DNA is TGTGCCAGCAGCTTAGAGGGGACAGCCGCGGGGACCCAGTACTTC. This encodes CASSLEGTAAGTQYF. Looking up the rest from reference TRBV11-2 and TRBJ2-5 gives the full variable domain: EAGVAQSPRYKIIEKRQSVAFWCNPISGHATLYWYQQILGQGPKLLIQFQNNGVVDDSQLPKDRFSAERLKGVDSTLKIQPAKLEDSAVYLCASSLEGTAAGTQYFGPGTRLLVL.

V gene TRBV29-1 combines with J gene TRBJ2-1; 7 nucleotides agree with TRBD1. Trimming took 7 bases from V and 1 from J; bases not matched to a gene: 4. The CDR3 loop spans 13 amino acids. The germline V gene has CDR1 SQVTM and CDR2 ANQGSEA. The CDR3 bases are TGCAGCGAAGACAGGGCTTCCTACAATGAGCAGTTCTTC. Protein sequence: CSEDRASYNEQFF.

In its sample, this clonotype was seen many times. This chain uses TRBV3-1 with TRBJ2-7, with D possibly being TRBD1 (5 bases). Trimming cost V 2 bases and J 4 bases, with 12 bases left between them. This CDR3 contains 14 residues. Per the germline V gene, CDR1 is LGHDT and CDR2 is YNNKEL (reference sequence). CDR3 coding DNA: TGTGCCAGCAGCCAAAAATACAGGCGGTACGAGCAGTACTTC. It yields the protein CASSQKYRRYEQYF.

Only a few counts were recorded for this clonotype. CDR3 protein: CASSLFPTSGGLGETQYF. The DNA of the CDR3 is TGTGCCAGCAGCTTATTCCCCACTAGCGGGGGCCTGGGAGAGACCCAGTACTTC. V and J are TRBV7-2 and TRBJ2-5, with 11 bases that match TRBD2. In germline, CDR1 is SGHTA, CDR2 FQGNSA. The V and J ends lost 2 bases and 4 bases, in that order; junction bases with no gene match: 12. The CDR3 has 18 residues.